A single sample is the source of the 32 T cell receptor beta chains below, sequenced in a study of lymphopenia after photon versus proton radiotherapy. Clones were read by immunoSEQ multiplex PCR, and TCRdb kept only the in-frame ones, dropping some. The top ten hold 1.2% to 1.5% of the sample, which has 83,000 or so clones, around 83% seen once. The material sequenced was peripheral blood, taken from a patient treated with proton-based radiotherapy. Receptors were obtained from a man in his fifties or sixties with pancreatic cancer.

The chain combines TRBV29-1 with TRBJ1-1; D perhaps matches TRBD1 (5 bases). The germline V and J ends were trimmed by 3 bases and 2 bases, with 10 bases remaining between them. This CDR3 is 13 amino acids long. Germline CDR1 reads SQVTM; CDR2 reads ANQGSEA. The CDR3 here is CSVDIGDNTEAFF. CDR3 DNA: TGCAGCGTTGATATCGGGGACAACACTGAAGCTTTCTTT.

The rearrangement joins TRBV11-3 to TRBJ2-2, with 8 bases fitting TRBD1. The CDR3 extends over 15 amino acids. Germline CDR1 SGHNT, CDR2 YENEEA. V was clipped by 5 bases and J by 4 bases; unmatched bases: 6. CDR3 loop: CASSVEQGVTGELFF. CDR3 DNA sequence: TGTGCCAGCAGCGTCGAACAGGGGGTCACCGGGGAGCTGTTTTTT.

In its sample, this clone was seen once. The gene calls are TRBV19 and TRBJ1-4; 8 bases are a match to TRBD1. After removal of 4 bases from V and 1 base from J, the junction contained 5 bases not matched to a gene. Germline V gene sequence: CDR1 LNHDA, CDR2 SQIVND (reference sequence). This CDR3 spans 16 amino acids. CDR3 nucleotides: TGTGCCAGTAGTACCGGACAGGGCGGAACTAATGAAAAACTGTTTTTT. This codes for CASSTGQGGTNEKLFF.

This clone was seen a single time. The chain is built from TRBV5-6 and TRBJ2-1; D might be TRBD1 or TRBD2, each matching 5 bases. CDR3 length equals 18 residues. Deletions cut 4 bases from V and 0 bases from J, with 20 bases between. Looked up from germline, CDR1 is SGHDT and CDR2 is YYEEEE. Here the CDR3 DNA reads TGTGCCAGCAGCGATTACACCCGAGGGGTCAGCTCCTACAATGAGCAGTTCTTC. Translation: CASSDYTRGVSSYNEQFF.

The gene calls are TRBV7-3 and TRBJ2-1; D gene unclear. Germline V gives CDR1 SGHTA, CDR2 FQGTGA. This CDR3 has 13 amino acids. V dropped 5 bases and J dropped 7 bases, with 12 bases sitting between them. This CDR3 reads CASSPDESNEQFF. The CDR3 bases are TGTGCCAGCAGCCCGGACGAGAGTAATGAGCAGTTCTTC.

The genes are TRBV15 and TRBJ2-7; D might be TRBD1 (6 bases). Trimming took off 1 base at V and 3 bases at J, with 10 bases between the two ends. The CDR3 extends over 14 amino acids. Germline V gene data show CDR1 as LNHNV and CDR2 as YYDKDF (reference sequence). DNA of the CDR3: TGTGCCACCAGCAGAGGTGTAGGGGGCTACGAGCAGTACTTC. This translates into CATSRGVGGYEQYF.

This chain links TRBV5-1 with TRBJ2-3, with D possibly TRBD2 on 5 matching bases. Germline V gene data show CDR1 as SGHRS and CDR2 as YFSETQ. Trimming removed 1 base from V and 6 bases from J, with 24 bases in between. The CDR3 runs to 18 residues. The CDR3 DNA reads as TGCGCCAGCAGCTTGTTAGGGAGAAGCGGCCAATGGCACGATACGCAGTATTTT. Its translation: CASSLLGRSGQWHDTQYF.

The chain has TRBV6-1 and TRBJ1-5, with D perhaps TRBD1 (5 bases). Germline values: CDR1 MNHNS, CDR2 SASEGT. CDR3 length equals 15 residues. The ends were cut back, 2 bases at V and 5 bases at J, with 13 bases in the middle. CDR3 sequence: CASSEPAKGHQPQHF. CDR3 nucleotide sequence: TGTGCCAGCAGTGAACCTGCTAAGGGGCATCAGCCCCAGCATTTT.

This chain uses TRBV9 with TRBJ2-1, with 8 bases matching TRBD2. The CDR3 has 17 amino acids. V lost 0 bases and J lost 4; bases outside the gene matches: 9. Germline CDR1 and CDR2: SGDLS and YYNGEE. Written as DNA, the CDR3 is TGTGCCAGCAGCGTAGGGCCCAATAGCGGGACATACAATGAGCAGTTCTTC. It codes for CASSVGPNSGTYNEQFF.

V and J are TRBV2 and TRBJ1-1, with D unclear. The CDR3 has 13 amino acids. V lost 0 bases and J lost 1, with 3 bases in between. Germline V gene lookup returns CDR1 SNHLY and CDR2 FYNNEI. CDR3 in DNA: TGTGCCAGCAGTGAAGCGACGAACACTGAAGCTTTCTTT. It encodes CASSEATNTEAFF.

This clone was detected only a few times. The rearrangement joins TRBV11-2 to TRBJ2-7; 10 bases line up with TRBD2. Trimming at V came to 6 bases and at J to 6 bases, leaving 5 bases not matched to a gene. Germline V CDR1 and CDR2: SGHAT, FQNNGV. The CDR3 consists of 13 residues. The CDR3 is CASSLAGALEQYF. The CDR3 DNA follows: TGTGCCAGCAGTCTAGCGGGAGCCCTCGAGCAGTACTTC.

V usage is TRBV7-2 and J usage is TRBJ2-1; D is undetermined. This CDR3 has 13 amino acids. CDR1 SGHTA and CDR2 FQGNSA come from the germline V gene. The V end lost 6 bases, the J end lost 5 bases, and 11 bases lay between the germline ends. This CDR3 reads CASSRPPDNEQFF. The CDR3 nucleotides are TGTGCCAGCAGTCGCCCTCCAGACAATGAGCAGTTCTTC.

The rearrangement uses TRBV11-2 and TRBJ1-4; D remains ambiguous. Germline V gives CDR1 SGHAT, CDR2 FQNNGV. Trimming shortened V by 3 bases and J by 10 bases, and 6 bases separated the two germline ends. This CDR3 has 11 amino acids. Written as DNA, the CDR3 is TGTGCCAGCAGCTTTAGAGGAAAACTGTTTTTT. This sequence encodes CASSFRGKLFF.

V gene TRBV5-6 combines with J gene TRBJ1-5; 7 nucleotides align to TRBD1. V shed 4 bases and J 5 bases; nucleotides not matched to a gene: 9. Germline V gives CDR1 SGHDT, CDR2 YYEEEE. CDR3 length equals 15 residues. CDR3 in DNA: TGTGCCAGCAGCCCGCGGGACAGCCTGGATCAGCCCCAGCATTTT. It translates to CASSPRDSLDQPQHF.

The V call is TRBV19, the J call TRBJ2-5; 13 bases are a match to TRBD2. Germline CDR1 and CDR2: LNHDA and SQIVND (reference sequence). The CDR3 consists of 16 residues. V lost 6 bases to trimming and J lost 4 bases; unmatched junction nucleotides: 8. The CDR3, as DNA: TGTGCCAGTAGGACCAGAGGACTAGCGGGAGCAGAGACCCAGTACTTC. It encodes CASRTRGLAGAETQYF.

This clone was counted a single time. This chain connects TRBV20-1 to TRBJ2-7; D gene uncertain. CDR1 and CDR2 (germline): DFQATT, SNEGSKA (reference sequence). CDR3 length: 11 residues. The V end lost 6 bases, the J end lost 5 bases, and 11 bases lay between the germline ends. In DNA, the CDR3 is TGCAGTGCCGTCAACTCGAACGAGCAGTACTTC. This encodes CSAVNSNEQYF.

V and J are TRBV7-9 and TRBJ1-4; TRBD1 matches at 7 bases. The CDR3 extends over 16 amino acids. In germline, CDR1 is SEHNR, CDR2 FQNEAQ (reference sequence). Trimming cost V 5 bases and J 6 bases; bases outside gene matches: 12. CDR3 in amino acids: CASSPWGGQLDEKLFF. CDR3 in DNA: TGTGCCAGCAGCCCCTGGGGGGGACAGCTCGATGAAAAACTGTTTTTT.

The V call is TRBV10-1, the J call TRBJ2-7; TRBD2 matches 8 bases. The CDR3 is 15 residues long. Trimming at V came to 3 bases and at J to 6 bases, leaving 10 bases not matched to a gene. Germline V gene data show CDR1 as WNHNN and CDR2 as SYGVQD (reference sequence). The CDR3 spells CASSDWLAGPFEQYF. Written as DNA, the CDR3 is TGCGCCAGCAGTGATTGGCTAGCGGGTCCATTCGAGCAGTACTTC.

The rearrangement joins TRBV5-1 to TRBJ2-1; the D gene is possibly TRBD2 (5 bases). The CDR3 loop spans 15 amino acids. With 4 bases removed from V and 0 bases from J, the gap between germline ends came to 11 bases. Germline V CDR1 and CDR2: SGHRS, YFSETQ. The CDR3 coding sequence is TGCGCCAGCAGCCCAACTACTAGCTCCTACAATGAGCAGTTCTTC. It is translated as CASSPTTSSYNEQFF.

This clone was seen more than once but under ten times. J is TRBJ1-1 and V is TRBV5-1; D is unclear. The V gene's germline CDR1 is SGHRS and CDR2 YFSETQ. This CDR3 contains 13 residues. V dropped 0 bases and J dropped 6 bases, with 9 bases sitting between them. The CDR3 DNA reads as TGCGCCAGCAGCTTGGTGCCAGAAGCTGAAGCTTTCTTT. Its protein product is CASSLVPEAEAFF.

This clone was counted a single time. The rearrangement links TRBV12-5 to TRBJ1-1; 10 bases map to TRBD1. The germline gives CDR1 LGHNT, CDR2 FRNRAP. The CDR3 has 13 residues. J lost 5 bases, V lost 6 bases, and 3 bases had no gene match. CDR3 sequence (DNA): TGTGCTAGTGGCACGGACAGGGGGACTGAAGCTTTCTTT. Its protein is CASGTDRGTEAFF.

The chain's CDR3 is CASIDTPRASEAFF. CDR3 bases: TGTGCCAGCATCGATACCCCGCGGGCGTCTGAAGCTTTCTTT. J is TRBJ1-1 and V is TRBV27; D is uncertain. The V gene lost 7 bases and the J gene lost 6 bases, with 18 bases spanning the gap. There are 14 residues in the CDR3. Germline CDR1 MNHEY, CDR2 SMNVEV (reference sequence).

The CDR3 DNA sequence: TGTGCCAGCATCCCGAACAGGAACTCTAACTATGGCTACACCTTC. Its protein product is CASIPNRNSNYGYTF. The chain recombines TRBV6-1 with TRBJ1-2; weak D call: TRBD1 (5 bases). From germline, CDR1 is MNHNS and CDR2 SASEGT. The CDR3 has 15 amino acids. V lost 7 bases to trimming and J lost 0 bases, with 15 bases between them.

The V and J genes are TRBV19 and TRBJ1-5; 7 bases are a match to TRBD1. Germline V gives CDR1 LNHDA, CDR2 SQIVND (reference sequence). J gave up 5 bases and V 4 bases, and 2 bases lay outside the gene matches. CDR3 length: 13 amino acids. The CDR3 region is CASSTDRHQPQHF. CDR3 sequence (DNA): TGTGCCAGTAGTACGGACAGGCATCAGCCCCAGCATTTT.

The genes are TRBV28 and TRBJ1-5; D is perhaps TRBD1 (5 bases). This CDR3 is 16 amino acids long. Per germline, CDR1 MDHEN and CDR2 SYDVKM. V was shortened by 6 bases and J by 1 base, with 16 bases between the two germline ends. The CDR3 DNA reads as TGTGCCAGCAGCCAATCAGCGGGGGTGAGCAATCAGCCCCAGCATTTT. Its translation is CASSQSAGVSNQPQHF.

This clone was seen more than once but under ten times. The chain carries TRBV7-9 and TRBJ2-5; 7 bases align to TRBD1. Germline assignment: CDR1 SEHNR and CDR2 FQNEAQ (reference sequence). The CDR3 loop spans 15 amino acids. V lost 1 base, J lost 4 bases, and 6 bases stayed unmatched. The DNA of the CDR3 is TGTGCCAGCAGCTTAGTTATGGGACAGATAGAGACCCAGTACTTC. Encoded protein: CASSLVMGQIETQYF.

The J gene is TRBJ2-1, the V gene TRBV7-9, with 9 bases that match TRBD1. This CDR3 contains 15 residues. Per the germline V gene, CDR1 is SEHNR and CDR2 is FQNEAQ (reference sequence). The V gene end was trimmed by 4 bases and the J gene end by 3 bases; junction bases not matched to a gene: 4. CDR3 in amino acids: CASSSWTGDYNEQFF. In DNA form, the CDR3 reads TGTGCCAGCAGCTCCTGGACAGGGGACTACAATGAGCAGTTCTTC.

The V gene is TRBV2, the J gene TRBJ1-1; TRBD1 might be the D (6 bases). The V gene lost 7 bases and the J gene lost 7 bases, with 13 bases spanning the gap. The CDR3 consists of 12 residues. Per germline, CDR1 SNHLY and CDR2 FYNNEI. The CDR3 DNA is TGTGCCAGCAATCTACAGGGCGTTGAAGCTTTCTTT. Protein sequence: CASNLQGVEAFF. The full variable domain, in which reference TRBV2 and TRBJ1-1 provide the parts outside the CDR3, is EPEVTQTPSHQVTQMGQEVILRCVPISNHLYFYWYRQILGQKVEFLVSFYNNEISEKSEIFDDQFSVERPDGSNFTLKIRSTKLEDSAMYFCASNLQGVEAFFGQGTRLTVV.

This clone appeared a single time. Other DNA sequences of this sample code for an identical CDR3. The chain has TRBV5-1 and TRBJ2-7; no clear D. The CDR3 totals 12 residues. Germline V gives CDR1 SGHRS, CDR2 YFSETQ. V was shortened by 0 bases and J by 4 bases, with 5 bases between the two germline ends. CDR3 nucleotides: TGCGCCAGCAGCTTGGGAGGATACGAGCAGTACTTC. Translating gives CASSLGGYEQYF.

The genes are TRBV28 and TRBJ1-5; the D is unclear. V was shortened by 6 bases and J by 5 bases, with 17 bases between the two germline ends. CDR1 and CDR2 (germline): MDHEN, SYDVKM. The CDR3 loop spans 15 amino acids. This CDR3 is CASRHGGRGYQPQHF. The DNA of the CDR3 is TGTGCCAGCAGACACGGTGGGCGAGGGTATCAGCCCCAGCATTTT.

CDR3 coding DNA: TGTGCCAGCTCACCTTTACCCGACCAGACCTACGAGCAGTACTTC. The encoded protein is CASSPLPDQTYEQYF. The gene calls are TRBV18 and TRBJ2-7; the D is unclear. Germline V gives CDR1 KGHSH, CDR2 LQKENI. This CDR3 has 15 amino acids. The V end was cut by 3 bases, the J end by 2 bases, with 14 bases between.

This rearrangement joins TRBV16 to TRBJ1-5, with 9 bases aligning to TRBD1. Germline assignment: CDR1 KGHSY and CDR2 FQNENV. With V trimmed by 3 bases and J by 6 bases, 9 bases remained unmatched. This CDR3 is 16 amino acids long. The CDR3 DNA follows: TGTGCCAGCAGCCAGACGACAGGGGGTCTGGGTCAGCCCCAGCATTTT. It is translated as CASSQTTGGLGQPQHF.